Presented here are 8 T cell receptor beta chains from one specimen sequenced in a study of shared clonotypes between healthy human individuals. Clones were sequenced by immunoSEQ multiplex PCR, and TCRdb holds only the in-frame ones, with some missing. The table includes roughly 500,000 clones, around 95% detected once. The sample taken for sequencing was naive CD4+ T cells sorted from blood. Indicated subset: CD45RA+ positively selected. The source of these receptors is a woman younger than 45 in good health.

The gene calls are TRBV11-2 and TRBJ2-7; TRBD1 agrees at 9 bases. The CDR3 is made up of 15 amino acids. With 2 bases clipped from V and 4 bases from J, the junction kept 6 bases outside the gene matches. Germline lookup yields CDR1 SGHAT and CDR2 FQNNGV. For the CDR3, the DNA is TGTGCCAGCAGCTTATGGGGACAGGGACTATACGAGCAGTACTTC. This encodes CASSLWGQGLYEQYF. The full variable domain, completed using reference TRBV11-2 and TRBJ2-7, is EAGVAQSPRYKIIEKRQSVAFWCNPISGHATLYWYQQILGQGPKLLIQFQNNGVVDDSQLPKDRFSAERLKGVDSTLKIQPAKLEDSAVYLCASSLWGQGLYEQYFGPGTRLTVT.

The chain combines TRBV10-1 with TRBJ1-1; 9 nucleotides align to TRBD1. Trimming removed 7 bases from V and 1 base from J; junction bases left unmatched: 4. This CDR3 has 14 residues. Germline CDR1 reads WNHNN; CDR2 reads SYGVQD (reference sequence). DNA of the CDR3: TGCGCCAGCACCGGGACAGGGCCGAACACTGAAGCTTTCTTT. It codes for CASTGTGPNTEAFF.

The CDR3 DNA sequence: TGCAGCGCCAGACCGCCGACTGATACGCAGTATTTT. Residues: CSARPPTDTQYF. V usage is TRBV29-1 and J usage is TRBJ2-3; D gene ambiguous. Trimming removed 7 bases from V and 6 bases from J, with 14 bases in between. The CDR3 covers 12 residues. The germline gives CDR1 SQVTM, CDR2 ANQGSEA.

The V gene is TRBV4-1, the J gene TRBJ2-5, with 11 bases lining up with TRBD1. The DNA end is a closer match to TRBJ2-7, so the J assignment may be wrong. CDR3 length: 15 amino acids. Germline CDR1 MGHRA, CDR2 YSYEKL. CDR3 sequence: CASSQIRDRGGEQYF. CDR3 nucleotides: TGCGCCAGCAGCCAGATCCGGGACAGGGGGGGCGAGCAGTACTTC.

The rearrangement links TRBV7-2 to TRBJ1-2, with D possibly matching TRBD1 (5 bases). V dropped 5 bases and J dropped 5 bases, with 15 bases sitting between them. Germline V CDR1 and CDR2: SGHTA, FQGNSA. The CDR3 has 14 residues. CDR3 DNA: TGTGCCAGCAGCCAACGTTCGGGGGGATATGGCTACACCTTC. It translates to CASSQRSGGYGYTF.

This clone was seen only once. V gene TRBV4-1 combines with J gene TRBJ2-1; TRBD1 or TRBD2 may be the D gene (5 bases each). From germline, CDR1 is MGHRA and CDR2 YSYEKL. The V and J ends lost 2 bases and 7 bases respectively, with 12 bases between them. This CDR3 has 14 amino acids. In DNA, the CDR3 is TGCGCCAGCAGCCAACTCGAGGGGATAAATGAGCAGTTCTTC. It yields the protein CASSQLEGINEQFF.

The table lists this clone with a count of one. This rearrangement joins TRBV5-4 to TRBJ2-7; 11 bases match TRBD2. This CDR3 has 17 amino acids. Trimming removed 0 bases from V and 3 bases from J; junction bases left unmatched: 8. In germline, CDR1 is SGHNT, CDR2 YYREEE (reference sequence). The DNA of the CDR3 is TGTGCCAGCAGCTTGGTAGTGCTAGCGGGAGGAAGCTACGAGCAGTACTTC. Translating it yields CASSLVVLAGGSYEQYF.

This rearrangement joins TRBV29-1 to TRBJ2-1; TRBD2 matches 10 bases. The CDR3 sequence is 16 residues long. Germline V gene lookup returns CDR1 SQVTM and CDR2 ANQGSEA. Trimming cost V 4 bases and J 5 bases; bases outside gene matches: 11. CDR3: CSVGPLSGRGHNEQFF. CDR3 sequence (DNA): TGCAGCGTTGGGCCCCTCAGCGGGAGGGGACACAATGAGCAGTTCTTC.